Shown below are 21 T cell receptor beta chains from a single sample sequenced in a study of Graves' ophthalmopathy and Graves' hyperthyroidism. Amplification targeted the TCR beta CDR3 regions, with RNA transcripts as the source material. RT-PCR in the first round used HTBI primers; a second-round multiplex PCR followed. TCRdb re-called the multiplex PCR reads with MiXCR, one entry per CDR3 protein. The sample gives roughly 1.1 million distinct CDR3 sequences, about 40% of which show up once; over 8.5% is in the top ten. Sequences were obtained from peripheral blood or thyroid tissue (not recorded which). The receptor source for this set is an adult man with Graves' hyperthyroidism.

The chain is built from TRBV10-3 and TRBJ2-7; 15 bases match TRBD2. The CDR3 covers 20 residues. Germline V gene lookup returns CDR1 ENHRY and CDR2 SYGVKD. Trimming removed 0 bases from V and 9 bases from J; junction bases left unmatched: 18. CDR3 protein: CAISESISGTSGRTKNMQYF. The CDR3 bases are TGTGCCATCAGTGAGTCGATAAGTGGGACTAGCGGGAGGACAAAAAACATGCAGTACTTC.

The chain combines TRBV29-1 with TRBJ1-5; the D gene is possibly TRBD1 (6 bases). V lost 5 bases to trimming and J lost 0 bases, with 11 bases between them. Germline assignment: CDR1 SQVTM and CDR2 ANQGSEA. The CDR3 sequence is 14 residues long. The CDR3 bases are TGCAGCGTTCGGACAGCTAGTAGCAATCAGCCCCAGCATTTT. Its protein is CSVRTASSNQPQHF. Full variable domain (remainder filled in from reference TRBV29-1 and TRBJ1-5): SAVISQKPSRDICQRGTSLTIQCQVDSQVTMMFWYRQQPGQSLTLIATANQGSEATYESGFVIDKFPISRPNLTFSTLTVSNMSPEDSSIYLCSVRTASSNQPQHFGDGTRLSIL.

This clonotype was observed a handful of times. The gene calls are TRBV10-3 and TRBJ1-5, with 10 bases fitting TRBD1. The length of the CDR3 is 14 residues. V gave up 5 bases and J gave up 5 bases; unmatched junction bases: 3. Per the germline V gene, CDR1 is ENHRY and CDR2 is SYGVKD. CDR3 nucleotide sequence: TGTGCCATCAGTCAGACAGGGGGCGATCAGCCCCAGCATTTT. It yields the protein CAISQTGGDQPQHF.

The CDR3 protein is CASSWTANTEAFF. CDR3 bases: TGTGCCAGCTCATGGACAGCGAACACTGAAGCTTTCTTT. The chain carries TRBV27 and TRBJ1-1, with a tentative D call TRBD1 (6 bases). Germline V gives CDR1 MNHEY, CDR2 SMNVEV (reference sequence). This CDR3 spans 13 amino acids. Trimming pared 8 bases from V and 1 base from J, leaving 11 bases between.

This clonotype was recorded at least ten times. The V and J genes are TRBV5-1 and TRBJ2-7; TRBD2 aligns across 8 bases. The CDR3 loop spans 14 amino acids. The ends lost 4 bases at V and 3 bases at J; junction bases unmatched: 6. The V gene's germline CDR1 is SGHRS and CDR2 YFSETQ. The CDR3 bases are TGCGCCAGCAGCCGGGAGGGCAGAGGCTACGAGCAGTACTTC. It is translated as CASSREGRGYEQYF. The full variable domain, its missing parts supplied by reference TRBV5-1 and TRBJ2-7, is KAGVTQTPRYLIKTRGQQVTLSCSPISGHRSVSWYQQTPGQGLQFLFEYFSETQRNKGNFPGRFSGRQFSNSRSEMNVSTLELGDSALYLCASSREGRGYEQYFGPGTRLTVT.

The chain carries TRBV13 and TRBJ1-1; a possible D gene is TRBD1 (5 bases). Trimming cost V 7 bases and J 4 bases, with 16 bases left between them. Germline loops: CDR1 PRHDT, CDR2 FYEKMQ (reference sequence). The CDR3 contains 14 residues. The CDR3 loop is CASNKASRATEAFF. The CDR3 DNA reads TGTGCCAGCAATAAGGCGTCCAGGGCCACTGAAGCTTTCTTT. The full variable domain, with the rest looked up from reference TRBV13 and TRBJ1-1, is AAGVIQSPRHLIKEKRETATLKCYPIPRHDTVYWYQQGPGQDPQFLISFYEKMQSDKGSIPDRFSAQQFSDYHSELNMSSLELGDSALYFCASNKASRATEAFFGQGTRLTVV.

As to this clonotype: A read error is possible here, since a much larger clone lies one base away. This chain connects TRBV6-2 or TRBV6-3 to TRBJ1-1, with D unresolved. The CDR3 has 13 residues. CDR1 and CDR2 from the germline V gene are MNHEY and SVGEGT. CDR3 residues: CANSYAGSQEAFF. The CDR3 DNA reads TGTGCCAACAGTTACGCCGGGTCCCAGGAGGCTTTCTTT.

This clonotype was observed a few times. V is TRBV6-5 and J is TRBJ1-3; 7 bases map to TRBD1. V shed 6 bases, J shed 5 bases, and the junction held 7 bases outside the gene matches. The CDR3 spans 14 residues. In germline, CDR1 is MNHEY, CDR2 SVGAGI. DNA for the CDR3: TGTGCCAGCAGCCCGACAGGGTATCGAAACACCATATATTTT. It is translated as CASSPTGYRNTIYF.

This rearrangement joins TRBV2 to TRBJ2-7, with 8 nucleotides matching TRBD2. The germline gives CDR1 SNHLY, CDR2 FYNNEI. This CDR3 contains 18 residues. Unmatched junction bases numbered 20, after V lost 8 bases and J lost 2 bases. CDR3 sequence (DNA): TGTGCCAGCTTGGTTGAATGGCGGGGGGCAGACTTAACCTACGAGCAGTACTTC. Residues: CASLVEWRGADLTYEQYF.

In this sample, this clonotype turned up many times. This chain connects TRBV9 to TRBJ1-1; D call uncertain. This CDR3 has 13 residues. CDR1 is SGDLS and CDR2 is YYNGEE in the germline V gene. Trimming stripped 0 bases from V and 4 bases from J, with 7 bases between. CDR3 nucleotides: TGTGCCAGCAGCGTAGGTGCGGCCACTGAAGCTTTCTTT. This codes for CASSVGAATEAFF.

This clonotype was observed a handful of times. V and J are TRBV5-6 and TRBJ2-7; possibly TRBD2 for D (5 bases). The CDR3 is 14 residues long. V shed 6 bases and J shed 2 bases, with 15 bases lying between them. Germline-derived CDR1 and CDR2 are SGHDT and YYEEEE. This chain's CDR3 is CASTGLGVTYEQYF. In nucleotides, the CDR3 is TGTGCCAGCACCGGCCTCGGGGTAACCTACGAGCAGTACTTC.

Points on this clonotype: The junction does not match germline at one end; this may be a read error. V gene TRBV7-2 combines with J gene TRBJ2-7, with a weak D call TRBD1 (6 bases). This CDR3 has 16 amino acids. Germline loops: CDR1 SGHTA, CDR2 FQGNSA. CDR3 loop: CASSAPDRSNTGELYF. The CDR3 nucleotides read TGTGCCAGCAGCGCGCCCGACAGGTCTAACACCGGGGAGCTGTACTTC. The variable domain in full, with the rest retrieved from reference TRBV7-2 and TRBJ2-7, is GAGVSQSPSNKVTEKGKDVELRCDPISGHTALYWYRQSLGQGLEFLIYFQGNSAPDKSGLPSDRFSAERTGGSVSTLTIQRTQQEDSAVYLCASSAPDRSNTGELYFGPGTRLTVT.

This clonotype was detected a few times. The chain couples TRBV2 to TRBJ1-2; no clear D gene. The germline CDR1 and CDR2 sequences are SNHLY and FYNNEI. Trimming left V 7 bases short and J 4 bases short, with 13 bases between. The CDR3 consists of 13 residues. DNA of the CDR3: TGTGCCAGCATCCGGGAGGGCGGCTATGGCTACACCTTC. Translated: CASIREGGYGYTF.

The sample holds many counts of this clonotype. V usage is TRBV2 and J usage is TRBJ1-1; tentative D call: TRBD1 (5 bases). The germline V gene has CDR1 SNHLY and CDR2 FYNNEI. V was cut by 6 bases and J by 5 bases, with 10 bases left in between. This CDR3 spans 12 amino acids. In nucleotides, the CDR3 is TGTGCCAGCAGGGTGAGGGGTACTGAAGCTTTCTTT. It yields the protein CASRVRGTEAFF.

The sample holds many counts of this clonotype. The chain recombines TRBV7-9 with TRBJ1-1; TRBD1 is a possible D gene (6 bases). Trimming removed 1 base from V and 1 base from J, with 10 bases in between. The V gene's germline CDR1 is SEHNR and CDR2 FQNEAQ (reference sequence). This CDR3 is built from 15 residues. The CDR3 sequence: CASSLGSGANTEAFF. For the CDR3, the DNA is TGTGCCAGCAGCTTAGGTTCAGGGGCGAACACTGAAGCTTTCTTT.

This chain links TRBV12-3 or TRBV12-4 with TRBJ2-7; 7 positions agree with TRBD1. With 10 bases clipped from V and 0 bases from J, the junction kept 3 bases outside the gene matches. CDR3 length: 12 amino acids. The CDR3 here is CAIGTDSYEQYF. The CDR3 bases are TGTGCCATAGGGACAGACTCCTACGAGCAGTACTTC.

This clonotype was counted between two and nine times. The chain is built from TRBV19 and TRBJ1-5; TRBD1 aligns across 8 bases. With V trimmed by 9 bases and J by 6 bases, 16 bases remained unmatched. This CDR3 spans 16 amino acids. In germline, CDR1 is LNHDA, CDR2 SQIVND (reference sequence). The CDR3 DNA reads as TGTGCCAGCAACATTGGAGGACAGGGAGGAGTTCAGCCCCAGCATTTT. It codes for CASNIGGQGGVQPQHF.

This chain joins TRBV20-1 and TRBJ2-7, with D tentatively TRBD1 or TRBD2 (5 bases each). Trimming stripped 1 base from V and 4 bases from J, with 17 bases between. The CDR3 has 15 amino acids. The germline gives CDR1 DFQATT, CDR2 SNEGSKA (reference sequence). In DNA, the CDR3 is TGCAGTGCTAGAGTTTATAGGGGACCGGCTTACGAGCAGTACTTC. Encoded protein: CSARVYRGPAYEQYF.

The chain has TRBV29-1 and TRBJ2-6; no reliable D call. The CDR3 has 12 residues. Trimming took 8 bases from V and 0 from J, leaving 5 bases between them. Germline loops: CDR1 SQVTM, CDR2 ANQGSEA. Here the CDR3 reads CSLGSGANVLTF. In nucleotides, the CDR3 is TGCAGCTTGGGCTCTGGGGCCAACGTCCTGACTTTC.

The V gene is TRBV29-1, the J gene TRBJ1-3; D is possibly TRBD1 (6 bases). The V and J ends lost 5 bases and 7 bases respectively, with 12 bases between them. This CDR3 comprises 12 residues. Germline V gene sequence: CDR1 SQVTM, CDR2 ANQGSEA. CDR3 in amino acids: CSVSRGLNTIYF. CDR3 nucleotides: TGCAGCGTTTCCAGGGGTCTGAACACCATATATTTT.

Here the CDR3 reads CARGGETQYF. CDR3 DNA sequence: TGTGCTAGAGGTGGAGAGACCCAGTACTTC. This rearrangement joins TRBV15 to TRBJ2-5; D not certain. The CDR3 extends over 10 amino acids. Looked up from germline, CDR1 is LNHNV and CDR2 is YYDKDF (reference sequence).